The next 31 T cell receptor beta chains were all read from a single sample in a study of blood T cell repertoires in COVID-19. The protocol was immunoSEQ multiplex PCR, while the TCRdb copy is restricted to in-frame clones and leaves out a portion. The repertoire includes under 120,000 clones, 69% of them detected once, and about 6.5% sits in the top ten. Sequenced material: peripheral blood. These receptors were collected from a man older than 75 with acute or convalescent COVID-19.

The chain links TRBV19 to TRBJ2-5; TRBD1 matches at 7 bases. V lost 5 bases and J lost 5; bases outside the gene matches: 5. The germline gives CDR1 LNHDA, CDR2 SQIVND (reference sequence). This CDR3 region has 13 residues. This chain's CDR3 is CASSPTGTETQYF. CDR3 nucleotide sequence: TGTGCCAGTAGTCCGACAGGGACGGAGACCCAGTACTTC.

This sequence joins TRBV11-2 and TRBJ1-1; TRBD1 matches at 8 bases. J gave up 11 bases and V 4 bases, and 9 bases lay outside the gene matches. The CDR3 loop spans 13 amino acids. Germline V gene lookup returns CDR1 SGHAT and CDR2 FQNNGV. The CDR3 reads CASSSTTTGAAFF. DNA of the CDR3: TGTGCCAGCAGCTCAACTACGACAGGGGCGGCTTTCTTT.

The chain carries TRBV9 and TRBJ1-2, with D hard to call. V lost 0 bases, J lost 8 bases, and 17 bases lay in between. Germline CDR1 SGDLS, CDR2 YYNGEE. This CDR3 region has 15 residues. CDR3 sequence (DNA): TGTGCCAGCAGCGTAGATGTCGCCCCTAGGAGCGGCTACACCTTC. It encodes CASSVDVAPRSGYTF.

The gene calls are TRBV9 and TRBJ2-1; 8 bases align to TRBD2. The germline V gene has CDR1 SGDLS and CDR2 YYNGEE. This CDR3 is 16 amino acids long. V was clipped by 4 bases and J by 2 bases; unmatched bases: 8. The DNA for the CDR3 is TGTGCCAGCAGCACCGGGGGGGGTTACCCCTACAATGAGCAGTTCTTC. It yields the protein CASSTGGGYPYNEQFF. Full variable domain (remainder filled in from reference TRBV9 and TRBJ2-1): DSGVTQTPKHLITATGQRVTLRCSPRSGDLSVYWYQQSLDQGLQFLIQYYNGEERAKGNILERFSAQQFPDLHSELNLSSLELGDSALYFCASSTGGGYPYNEQFFGPGTRLTVL.

The rearrangement joins TRBV25-1 to TRBJ1-1, with D maybe TRBD1 (5 bases). Trimming took 5 bases from V and 4 from J, leaving 23 bases between them. The germline V gene encodes CDR1 MGHDK and CDR2 SYGVNS. The CDR3 spans 17 residues. This CDR3 is CASSTHFLTGTSTEAFF. CDR3 DNA sequence: TGTGCCAGCAGTACCCACTTCTTAACCGGGACTAGCACTGAAGCTTTCTTT.

The chain has TRBV6-5 and TRBJ2-7, with TRBD1 matching over 7 bases. Germline V CDR1 and CDR2: MNHEY, SVGAGI. CDR3 length: 11 residues. With V trimmed by 8 bases and J by 3 bases, 1 base remained unmatched. This CDR3 reads CASGTVYEQYF. DNA of the CDR3: TGTGCCAGCGGGACAGTCTACGAGCAGTACTTC.

The genes are TRBV28 and TRBJ2-1; 11 bases are a match to TRBD2. The CDR3 has 16 amino acids. V shed 8 bases and J 4 bases; nucleotides not matched to a gene: 10. Germline assignment: CDR1 MDHEN and CDR2 SYDVKM. The CDR3: CASLGSLAGGYNEQFF. The DNA of the CDR3 is TGTGCCAGCCTAGGATCATTAGCGGGAGGGTACAATGAGCAGTTCTTC.

The V call is TRBV28, the J call TRBJ1-1; D is unresolved. Trimming took off 5 bases at V and 1 base at J, with 8 bases between the two ends. This CDR3 is 13 amino acids long. CDR1 and CDR2 (germline): MDHEN, SYDVKM. CDR3 region: CASSGQPNTEAFF. The CDR3 DNA reads as TGTGCCAGCAGTGGGCAGCCGAACACTGAAGCTTTCTTT.

V is TRBV6-5 and J is TRBJ2-7, with 11 bases identical to TRBD1. V trimming: 7 bases; J trimming: 2 bases; junction bases outside the gene matches: 7. The CDR3 is made up of 15 amino acids. Germline-derived CDR1 and CDR2 are MNHEY and SVGAGI. CDR3 in amino acids: CASTTGTGGTYEQYF. Here the CDR3 DNA reads TGTGCCAGCACTACCGGGACAGGGGGGACCTACGAGCAGTACTTC.

V and J are TRBV19 and TRBJ1-5; perhaps TRBD1 as D (5 bases). Germline-derived CDR1 and CDR2 are LNHDA and SQIVND (reference sequence). The CDR3 spans 15 residues. V was cut by 4 bases and J by 4 bases, with 14 bases left in between. The CDR3 loop is CASSTPGLLNQPQHF. The CDR3 coding sequence is TGTGCCAGTAGTACCCCGGGACTTTTAAATCAGCCCCAGCATTTT.

The CDR3, as DNA: TGTGCCAGCAGCCCGGCGGGAGCGAACTATGGCTACACCTTC. Translating it yields CASSPAGANYGYTF. This rearrangement joins TRBV5-6 to TRBJ1-2; D is unresolved. In germline, CDR1 is SGHDT, CDR2 YYEEEE. The CDR3 contains 14 residues. V was trimmed by 4 bases and J by 2 bases, leaving 12 bases between them. Complete variable domain (other parts from reference TRBV5-6 and TRBJ1-2): DAGVTQSPTHLIKTRGQQVTLRCSPKSGHDTVSWYQQALGQGPQFIFQYYEEEERQRGNFPDRFSGHQFPNYSSELNVNALLLGDSALYLCASSPAGANYGYTFGSGTRLTVV.

This clone has more than one count but fewer than ten. This sample includes further DNA sequences coding for the same CDR3. The chain has TRBV28 and TRBJ1-2; D is undetermined. The CDR3 totals 11 residues. Trimming pared 6 bases from V and 2 bases from J, leaving 4 bases between. Germline CDR1 is MDHEN and CDR2 is SYDVKM. This CDR3 reads CASSRNYGYTF. The CDR3 DNA reads TGTGCCAGCAGCAGGAACTATGGCTACACCTTC.

The chain uses TRBV5-6 and TRBJ2-7; TRBD1 aligns across 9 bases. There are 16 residues in the CDR3. The germline V gene has CDR1 SGHDT and CDR2 YYEEEE. V was clipped by 4 bases and J by 5 bases; unmatched bases: 13. In nucleotides, the CDR3 is TGTGCCAGCAGCCTTCCCGGGACAGGGTTGGGGAACGAGCAGTACTTC. Protein sequence: CASSLPGTGLGNEQYF.

This clone was seen a single time. This chain joins TRBV21-1 and TRBJ2-1; TRBD2, the table's D call, lacks a check against the DNA. TRBV21-1 is tagged as a pseudogene. The CDR3 covers 19 residues. The CDR3 protein is CASSKVMGLAGGPGDEQFF. The CDR3 nucleotides are TGTGCCAGCAGCAAAGTGATGGGACTAGCGGGAGGGCCAGGGGATGAGCAGTTCTTC.

The chain has TRBV2 and TRBJ1-4; no firm D call. This CDR3 region has 11 residues. Germline V gene data show CDR1 as SNHLY and CDR2 as FYNNEI. V was cut by 4 bases and J by 8 bases, with 5 bases left in between. The chain's CDR3 is CASSVEEKLFF. The CDR3 DNA reads as TGTGCCAGCAGTGTAGAGGAAAAACTGTTTTTT.

The rearrangement uses TRBV10-3 and TRBJ2-1, with D unresolved. Germline assignment: CDR1 ENHRY and CDR2 SYGVKD. The V and J ends lost 3 bases and 7 bases respectively, with 13 bases between them. The CDR3 is 14 amino acids. CDR3 coding DNA: TGTGCCATCAGTGAACATACGCTAGGAAATGAGCAGTTCTTC. Protein sequence: CAISEHTLGNEQFF.

The chain combines TRBV15 with TRBJ1-1, with D possibly being TRBD1 (6 bases). CDR1 is LNHNV, CDR2 YYDKDF, per germline (reference sequence). The CDR3 sequence is 12 residues long. Trimming removed 2 bases from V and 6 bases from J, with 7 bases in between. CDR3 sequence reads: CATSRQGPEAFF. As DNA, the CDR3 is TGTGCCACCAGCAGACAGGGGCCTGAAGCTTTCTTT.

The CDR3 is CASPPLRGQYEQYF. CDR3 DNA: TGTGCCAGCCCCCCCCTCAGGGGGCAGTACGAGCAGTACTTC. The gene calls are TRBV28 and TRBJ2-7, with 8 nucleotides matching TRBD1. The CDR3 is made up of 14 amino acids. Trimming at V came to 8 bases and at J to 4 bases, leaving 10 bases not matched to a gene. Germline CDR1 is MDHEN and CDR2 is SYDVKM. The whole variable domain, remainder taken from reference TRBV28 and TRBJ2-7, is DVKVTQSSRYLVKRTGEKVFLECVQDMDHENMFWYRQDPGLGLRLIYFSYDVKMKEKGDIPEGYSVSREKKERFSLILESASTNQTSMYLCASPPLRGQYEQYFGPGTRLTVT.

The chain uses TRBV6-5 and TRBJ1-1; the D is unclear. CDR1 and CDR2 from the germline V gene are MNHEY and SVGAGI. The CDR3 totals 14 residues. Trimming took 2 bases from V and 5 from J, leaving 12 bases between them. The DNA of the CDR3 is TGTGCCAGCAGTTACGGGTTCACCGGGACTGAAGCTTTCTTT. Translated: CASSYGFTGTEAFF.

This clone was observed a handful of times. The chain links TRBV7-2 to TRBJ2-7, with D perhaps matching TRBD2 (5 bases). Per the germline V gene, CDR1 is SGHTA and CDR2 is FQGNSA. Trimming took off 7 bases at V and 7 bases at J, with 11 bases between the two ends. The CDR3 totals 11 residues. The CDR3 region has the DNA TGTGCCAGCACTAGCTTGGGGGAGCAGTACTTC. This codes for CASTSLGEQYF.

J is TRBJ2-7 and V is TRBV28, with 11 bases fitting TRBD1. The CDR3 runs 15 residues. Germline trimming cut 5 bases from V and 3 bases from J; bases unmatched to any gene: 6. Germline V gene data show CDR1 as MDHEN and CDR2 as SYDVKM. The CDR3 bases are TGTGCCAGCAGTCCCACCGGGACAGGGGGCTACGAGCAGTACTTC. It yields the protein CASSPTGTGGYEQYF.

There are many counts of this clone. J is TRBJ2-2 and V is TRBV28; TRBD2 is a possible D gene (6 bases). Germline-derived CDR1 and CDR2 are MDHEN and SYDVKM. The CDR3 runs 17 residues. V lost 3 bases and J 7 bases, leaving 21 bases between the germline ends. The CDR3 DNA reads TGTGCCAGCAGTTTTAATTTGGGGGACTTAGCTCACGGGGAGCTGTTTTTT. It is translated as CASSFNLGDLAHGELFF.

The chain joins TRBV3-1 (or the pseudogene TRBV3-2) to TRBJ2-1, with 16 bases aligning to TRBD2. V dropped 4 bases and J dropped 5; count of bases not matched to a gene: 11. Germline-derived CDR1 and CDR2 are LGHDT and YNNKEL (reference sequence). The CDR3 runs to 19 residues. CDR3 residues: CASSPVPGLAGGSDNEQFF. The DNA of the CDR3 is TGTGCCAGCAGCCCAGTCCCGGGACTAGCGGGAGGGTCCGACAATGAGCAGTTCTTC.

CDR3 DNA sequence: TGTGCCAGCAGCGACACCAGGGGCTCTAGCACAGATACGCAGTATTTT. Protein: CASSDTRGSSTDTQYF. This chain uses TRBV7-3 with TRBJ2-3, with D possibly being TRBD1 (6 bases). The CDR3 loop spans 16 amino acids. Deletions cut 5 bases from V and 0 bases from J, with 15 bases between. The germline gives CDR1 SGHTA, CDR2 FQGTGA.

V gene TRBV24-1 combines with J gene TRBJ2-7, with a possible D match to TRBD1 (6 bases). From germline, CDR1 is KGHDR and CDR2 SFDVKD. The CDR3 consists of 14 residues. V was cut by 3 bases and J by 8 bases, with 16 bases left in between. DNA of the CDR3: TGTGCCACCAGTGATCCCGGTCCAGGGGATCAGCAGTACTTC. Residues: CATSDPGPGDQQYF.

The gene calls are TRBV5-8 and TRBJ2-7; 8 bases map to TRBD1. CDR1 is SGHTS, CDR2 YDEGEE, per germline. The CDR3 is 13 amino acids. Unmatched junction bases numbered 4, after V lost 5 bases and J lost 3 bases. CDR3 in DNA: TGTGCCAGCAGTCGAGGACAGGGCTACGAGCAGTACTTC. This sequence encodes CASSRGQGYEQYF.

This chain links TRBV5-6 with TRBJ2-1; weak D call: TRBD1 (6 bases). The CDR3 runs to 14 residues. Trimming pared 0 bases from V and 8 bases from J, leaving 12 bases between. Germline-derived CDR1 and CDR2 are SGHDT and YYEEEE. CDR3 nucleotide sequence: TGTGCCAGCAGCTTGGGTCAGGGGCTCTATGAGCAGTTCTTC. It yields the protein CASSLGQGLYEQFF. Full variable domain (remainder filled in from reference TRBV5-6 and TRBJ2-1): DAGVTQSPTHLIKTRGQQVTLRCSPKSGHDTVSWYQQALGQGPQFIFQYYEEEERQRGNFPDRFSGHQFPNYSSELNVNALLLGDSALYLCASSLGQGLYEQFFGPGTRLTVL.

V usage is TRBV20-1 and J usage is TRBJ2-7; TRBD1 aligns across 7 bases. V shed 3 bases, J shed 5 bases, and the junction held 7 bases outside the gene matches. Germline CDR1 and CDR2: DFQATT and SNEGSKA (reference sequence). CDR3 length: 13 amino acids. The CDR3 bases are TGCAGTGCTAGTGGCCAGGGGGTCGACGAGCAGTACTTC. Its protein product is CSASGQGVDEQYF.

V usage is TRBV5-1 and J usage is TRBJ2-2; no clear D gene. Trimming took off 1 base at V and 0 bases at J, with 7 bases between the two ends. Germline V CDR1 and CDR2: SGHRS, YFSETQ. This CDR3 has 15 amino acids. CDR3 sequence reads: CASSLRLANTGELFF. The DNA for the CDR3 is TGCGCCAGCAGCTTGCGGCTAGCGAACACCGGGGAGCTGTTTTTT.

In DNA form, the CDR3 reads TGTGCCAGCGGAACCGGGATGGTTCGGAATGAGCAGTTCTTC. It is translated as CASGTGMVRNEQFF. This chain links TRBV9 with TRBJ2-1; possibly TRBD2 for D (5 bases). The CDR3 is 14 amino acids. Germline values: CDR1 SGDLS, CDR2 YYNGEE. Deletions cut 7 bases from V and 7 bases from J, with 18 bases between.

This clone was counted a few times. The CDR3 region is CASSYGVTVQETQYF. DNA for the CDR3: TGTGCCAGCAGCTACGGGGTGACGGTACAAGAGACCCAGTACTTC. The chain has TRBV7-2 and TRBJ2-5, with D possibly being TRBD2 (5 bases). Germline V gives CDR1 SGHTA, CDR2 FQGNSA. The V end was cut by 4 bases, the J end by 2 bases, with 14 bases between. There are 15 residues in the CDR3.